Listed here is a single T cell receptor beta chain. This sample was included in a study of T cell changes during pregnancy in multiple sclerosis. Sequencing was performed with immunoSEQ multiplex PCR; in TCRdb, only in-frame clones are kept and a portion is missing. The table lists approximately 44,000 clones, roughly 90% of them singletons. The germline V gene has CDR1 PRHDT and CDR2 FYEKMQ (reference sequence). CDR3 length: 15 residues. The V and J ends lost 5 bases and 6 bases, in that order; junction bases with no gene match: 7. The input for sequencing was CD8+ T cells from peripheral blood mononuclear cells, taken in the third trimester of pregnancy. This sequence joins TRBV13 and TRBJ1-2; TRBD1 agrees at 12 bases. The sequence was obtained from a female donor with multiple sclerosis, enrolled in a pregnancy study. CDR3 protein: CASSLRDRGRHGYTF. The CDR3 bases are TGTGCCAGCAGCCTAAGGGACAGGGGGCGGCATGGCTACACCTTC.